Sequencing of this T cell receptor (beta chain) was carried out in a study of blood T cells in healthy people across ages. The use of a sample-barcoded 5' primer and a J-beta primer mix characterized a second PCR of roughly 7 to 11 cycles. MiXCR, applied by TCRdb to the 5' RACE reads, yields one record per CDR3 protein. The sample lists 800,000 or so distinct CDR3 sequences; 25% were seen once. The sample also formed part of further work on T cells of mothers and their children. Per that study: Every mother supplied over 8.5 million TCR beta CDR3 reads and every child around 3 million.

The TCR was taken from a boy younger than 18 in good health. The sequenced material came from blood.

The CDR3 DNA follows: TGTGCCAGTAGTTTAAGAGGACAGGGATTCGAAGGAGCTGAAGCTTTCTTT. Its translation: CASSLRGQGFEGAEAFF. This rearrangement joins TRBV19 to TRBJ1-1, with TRBD1 matching over 8 bases. Germline V CDR1 and CDR2: LNHDA, SQIVND (reference sequence). Trimming at V came to 5 bases and at J to 6 bases, leaving 17 bases not matched to a gene. The CDR3 extends over 17 amino acids.